The present T cell receptor (beta chain) was sequenced within a study of Tregs in tolerant kidney transplant recipients. The CDR3 runs to 19 residues. CDR1 is LNHDA, CDR2 SQIVND, per germline (reference sequence). The V and J ends lost 4 bases and 0 bases, in that order; junction bases with no gene match: 10. The method was immunoSEQ multiplex PCR; TCRdb's version includes in-frame clones alone and lacks a portion of them. The sample contains about 110,000 clones, nearly 90% of which appear only once. Thawed PBMCs were FACS-sorted into unstimulated CD4+CD25+CD127- regulatory T cells, CD4+CD25- non-regulatory cells, CD4 and CD8 cells.

This TCR was sampled from a human donor who received a combined kidney and bone marrow transplant. The starting material was CD4+ T cells from blood, obtained before the transplant. This sequence joins TRBV19 and TRBJ2-1, with TRBD2 identical over 12 bases. CDR3 DNA sequence: TGTGCCAGTAGTACCGGCGGACTAGCGGGGATGAGCTCCTACAATGAGCAGTTCTTC. This gives the protein CASSTGGLAGMSSYNEQFF.